These 23 T cell receptor beta chains were sequenced from one sample in a study of CD8 T cells in ankylosing spondylitis. Notes on the study in general: Characteristic of ankylosing spondylitis blood, it appeared, was a TCR beta motif comprising 7 to 9 highly homologous variants.

These receptors have no identified antigens. TCRdb re-derived calls from the 5' RACE reads in MiXCR, one entry per CDR3 protein. The table shows 75,000 to 95,000 distinct CDR3 sequences, with about 9% occurring only once. The source material was blood, either unsorted or a sorted T cell fraction (not recorded which). Every receptor here comes from a male donor with ankylosing spondylitis.

The chain combines TRBV6-1 with TRBJ2-6; D unresolved. Germline CDR1 MNHNS, CDR2 SASEGT. The V end lost 6 bases, the J end lost 0 bases, and 15 bases lay between the germline ends. This CDR3 is built from 17 residues. CDR3: CASRPRVSSSGANVLTF. The DNA for the CDR3 is TGTGCCAGCAGACCCCGCGTATCCAGCTCTGGGGCCAACGTCCTGACTTTC.

The rearrangement links TRBV27 to TRBJ2-1; 8 nucleotides match TRBD1. Germline values: CDR1 MNHEY, CDR2 SMNVEV (reference sequence). With 0 bases clipped from V and 11 bases from J, the junction kept 9 bases outside the gene matches. The CDR3 consists of 15 residues. CDR3 DNA: TGTGCCAGCAGTTTATCAAGGACAGGGCATCTTCAGCAGTTCTTC. This codes for CASSLSRTGHLQQFF.

The chain employs TRBV19 and TRBJ2-1, with TRBD2 identical over 7 bases. Germline V CDR1 and CDR2: LNHDA, SQIVND (reference sequence). The CDR3 covers 17 residues. Unmatched junction bases numbered 16, after V lost 5 bases and J lost 6 bases. The CDR3 spells CASSFITGEGRVNEQFF. In DNA, the CDR3 is TGTGCCAGTAGTTTTATTACGGGGGAGGGCCGGGTCAATGAGCAGTTCTTC.

This clonotype appeared many times. V usage is TRBV7-9 and J usage is TRBJ2-1; no clear D. The CDR3 loop spans 11 amino acids. V lost 5 bases and J lost 8, with 7 bases in between. Per germline, CDR1 SEHNR and CDR2 FQNEAQ (reference sequence). The CDR3 region has the DNA TGTGCCAGCAGCCCCGAGTATGAGCAGTTCTTC. This sequence encodes CASSPEYEQFF.

This clonotype showed up just a few times. The genes are TRBV9 and TRBJ2-3, with 7 bases aligning to TRBD2. This CDR3 contains 15 residues. The J segment lost 2 bases and the V segment lost 0 bases, leaving 3 bases of the junction unmatched. Germline CDR1 reads SGDLS; CDR2 reads YYNGEE. The CDR3 region has the DNA TGTGCCAGCAGCGTAGCCGGGAGGACCACAGATACGCAGTATTTT. Its translation: CASSVAGRTTDTQYF.

This clonotype was seen only a few times. The rearrangement links TRBV19 to TRBJ2-1, with D unclear. This CDR3 contains 12 residues. Germline V gene lookup returns CDR1 LNHDA and CDR2 SQIVND (reference sequence). Trimming shortened V by 5 bases and J by 7 bases, and 9 bases separated the two germline ends. The CDR3 DNA sequence: TGTGCCAGTAGTGGCCGTCGGAATGAGCAGTTCTTC. Protein: CASSGRRNEQFF. The full variable domain, with the rest looked up from reference TRBV19 and TRBJ2-1, is DGGITQSPKYLFRKEGQNVTLSCEQNLNHDAMYWYRQDPGQGLRLIYYSQIVNDFQKGDIAEGYSVSREKKESFPLTVTSAQKNPTAFYLCASSGRRNEQFFGPGTRLTVL.

The gene calls are TRBV10-1 and TRBJ2-1, with D uncertain. Trimming shortened V by 2 bases and J by 0 bases, and 8 bases separated the two germline ends. Looked up from germline, CDR1 is WNHNN and CDR2 is SYGVQD (reference sequence). The CDR3 totals 15 residues. The CDR3, as DNA: TGCGCCAGCAGTGAGGACTCCCACTCCTACAATGAGCAGTTCTTC. Translation gives CASSEDSHSYNEQFF.

This clonotype was seen ten or more times. J is TRBJ2-7 and V is TRBV29-1; perhaps TRBD1 as D (6 bases). Trimming pared 7 bases from V and 4 bases from J, leaving 11 bases between. Germline lookup yields CDR1 SQVTM and CDR2 ANQGSEA. The CDR3 consists of 11 residues. CDR3 nucleotides: TGCAGCGCCGTACAGGGTTACGAGCAGTACGTC. Its translation: CSAVQGYEQYV.

This clonotype was observed at least ten times. The chain recombines TRBV28 with TRBJ2-3; D is ambiguous. The V gene's germline CDR1 is MDHEN and CDR2 SYDVKM. Trimming left V 3 bases short and J 1 base short, with 14 bases between. The CDR3 contains 16 residues. The CDR3 is CASSFQRLGGTDTQYF. CDR3 coding DNA: TGTGCCAGCAGTTTCCAACGGCTCGGCGGCACAGATACGCAGTATTTT.

This clonotype has a count of ten or more. The V gene is TRBV6-1, the J gene TRBJ1-5; D is ambiguous. The CDR3 sequence is 15 residues long. V lost 0 bases and J 6 bases, leaving 12 bases between the germline ends. From germline, CDR1 is MNHNS and CDR2 SASEGT. The CDR3 nucleotides are TGTGCCAGCAGTGAAGCGGAAGGTGGGTCTCAGCCCCAGCATTTT. This encodes CASSEAEGGSQPQHF.

CDR3: CASSLLGFSALHF. CDR3 nucleotides: TGTGCCAGCAGTTTATTGGGGTTCTCCGCCCTCCACTTT. The J gene is TRBJ1-6, the V gene TRBV27; D ambiguous. Germline loops: CDR1 MNHEY, CDR2 SMNVEV (reference sequence). The CDR3 consists of 13 residues. V lost 1 base and J 14 bases, leaving 12 bases between the germline ends.

This chain connects TRBV7-9 to TRBJ2-5; perhaps TRBD2 as D (6 bases). In germline, CDR1 is SEHNR, CDR2 FQNEAQ (reference sequence). CDR3 size: 14 residues. Deletions cut 3 bases from V and 3 bases from J, with 11 bases between. The CDR3 nucleotides are TGTGCCAGCAGCTTGGGGGGAAGCGAAGAGACCCAGTACTTC. Protein product: CASSLGGSEETQYF.

Here the CDR3 DNA reads TGCAGTGCCCTCAGCTACGAGCAGTACTTC. As protein: CSALSYEQYF. V usage is TRBV20-1 and J usage is TRBJ2-7; D is unresolved. Germline V gives CDR1 DFQATT, CDR2 SNEGSKA (reference sequence). V dropped 6 bases and J dropped 3 bases, with 6 bases sitting between them. The CDR3 is 10 amino acids.

This clonotype was found a few times. This chain connects TRBV5-5 to TRBJ2-1; tentatively, D is TRBD1 (5 bases). CDR3 size: 17 residues. V lost 4 bases to trimming and J lost 5 bases, with 22 bases between them. Germline assignment: CDR1 SGHKS and CDR2 YYEKEE (reference sequence). In nucleotides, the CDR3 is TGTGCCAGCAGCCTCGGACATTGGGCTAACCAAAACAATGAGCAGTTCTTC. This gives the protein CASSLGHWANQNNEQFF.

This clonotype was counted between two and nine times. The V call is TRBV30, the J call TRBJ1-2; D not certain. V was trimmed by 7 bases and J by 4 bases, leaving 19 bases between them. This CDR3 is built from 14 residues. Per the germline V gene, CDR1 is GTSNPN and CDR2 is SVGIG (reference sequence). The CDR3, as DNA: TGTGCCTCGCATAGGGAGGCTCTCCCCTATGGCTACACCTTC. It encodes CASHREALPYGYTF.

This clonotype was detected many times. V is TRBV10-3 and J is TRBJ2-1, with 10 bases identical to TRBD2. Germline V CDR1 and CDR2: ENHRY, SYGVKD. The CDR3 is 16 residues long. The V segment lost 7 bases and the J segment 8 bases; nucleotides outside the gene matches: 14. CDR3 bases: TGTGCCATCACCGACTCACTAGCGGGGTCTCCACATGAGCAGTTCTTC. Amino acid sequence: CAITDSLAGSPHEQFF.

This clonotype was found many times. This rearrangement joins TRBV7-7 to TRBJ2-1, with TRBD1 identical over 8 bases. After removal of 1 base from V and 10 bases from J, the junction contained 15 bases not matched to a gene. CDR1 is SSHAT, CDR2 FNYEAQ, per germline (reference sequence). The CDR3 totals 17 residues. The CDR3 bases are TGTGCCAGCAGCTTAGGATTGGGTGACAGGGGATTGGACGAGCAGTTCTTC. The encoded protein is CASSLGLGDRGLDEQFF.

This clonotype was recorded many times. V is TRBV20-1 and J is TRBJ1-1; D is perhaps TRBD1 (5 bases). Deletions cut 6 bases from V and 4 bases from J, with 18 bases between. The germline V gene encodes CDR1 DFQATT and CDR2 SNEGSKA (reference sequence). CDR3 length: 14 amino acids. The CDR3 reads CSALLWDHGTEAFF. For the CDR3, the DNA is TGCAGTGCCCTTCTTTGGGACCATGGCACTGAAGCTTTCTTT.

The table lists this clonotype with a count of one. A much larger clonotype is one base distant, so this may be a read error. V usage is TRBV7-2 and J usage is TRBJ1-1; TRBD1 agrees at 8 bases. This CDR3 spans 15 amino acids. Germline assignment: CDR1 SGHTA and CDR2 FQGNSA. With V trimmed by 5 bases and J by 1 base, 6 bases remained unmatched. In DNA form, the CDR3 reads TGTGCCAGCAGCGTACAGGGGGGTGGGAACACTGAAGCTTTCTTT. Its protein product is CASSVQGGGNTEAFF.

This clonotype was observed many times. The rearrangement links TRBV7-8 to TRBJ2-1; D might be TRBD1 (5 bases). The CDR3 contains 15 residues. Trimming removed 5 bases at V and 5 bases at J, with 16 bases between. Germline CDR1 is SGHVS and CDR2 is FQNEAQ. The CDR3 DNA reads as TGTGCCAGCAGCCAGCCAAGGGGCGCGGACAATGAGCAGTTCTTC. Translating it yields CASSQPRGADNEQFF.

Ten or more counts support this clonotype. The J gene is TRBJ2-4, the V gene TRBV7-9, with D perhaps TRBD2 (6 bases). CDR1 is SEHNR, CDR2 FQNEAQ, per germline (reference sequence). The CDR3 runs 15 residues. V was trimmed by 3 bases and J by 5 bases, leaving 14 bases between them. The CDR3: CASSLITSNQNIQYF. CDR3 coding DNA: TGTGCCAGCAGCTTGATAACTAGCAACCAAAACATTCAGTACTTC. Looking up the rest from reference TRBV7-9 and TRBJ2-4 gives the full variable domain: DTGVSQNPRHKITKRGQNVTFRCDPISEHNRLYWYRQTLGQGPEFLTYFQNEAQLEKSRLLSDRFSAERPKGSFSTLEIQRTEQGDSAMYLCASSLITSNQNIQYFGAGTRLSVL.

This clonotype was counted at least ten times. This sequence joins TRBV7-2 and TRBJ1-2, with D tentatively TRBD1 (5 bases). CDR3 length: 12 amino acids. CDR1 and CDR2 from the germline V gene are SGHTA and FQGNSA. V was trimmed by 5 bases and J by 14 bases, leaving 18 bases between them. The CDR3 sequence: CASSEWGGVGTF. The CDR3 DNA sequence: TGTGCCAGCAGCGAATGGGGGGGAGTGGGAACCTTC. Supplemented by reference TRBV7-2 and TRBJ1-2, the full variable domain reads GAGVSQSPSNKVTEKGKDVELRCDPISGHTALYWYRQSLGQGLEFLIYFQGNSAPDKSGLPSDRFSAERTGGSVSTLTIQRTQQEDSAVYLCASSEWGGVGTFGSGTRLTVV.

The chain couples TRBV5-4 to TRBJ1-1; D gene ambiguous. The V end was cut by 2 bases, the J end by 3 bases, with 8 bases between. The CDR3 runs 13 residues. CDR1 SGHNT and CDR2 YYREEE come from the germline V gene (reference sequence). CDR3: CASSFAGYTEAFF. For the CDR3, the DNA is TGTGCCAGCAGCTTCGCGGGATACACTGAAGCTTTCTTT.